Following are 2 T cell receptor beta chains from one sample sequenced in a study of vaccination effects on CD4 cells after COVID-19. Profiled with immunoSEQ multiplex PCR; TCRdb holds only in-frame clones, not every one. The profile shows around 25,000 clones, about three quarters of them singletons. Within the ViraFEST assay, antigen-specific CD4+ T cells underwent expansion with viral peptide pools prior to sequencing. The culture ran for around ten days before CD4+ T cells were isolated. The cohort was immunized with two doses of either the BNT162b2 or mRNA-1273 vaccine. These TCRs' antigens remain unknown. The sequencing here drew on CD4+ T cells from PBMCs cultured with SARS-CoV-2 spike peptides, taken after COVID-19 vaccination. The source of these receptors is a human donor who received a COVID-19 vaccine. Some clones in this sample may be carry-over from other donors' samples.

This clone was detected a few times. This chain connects TRBV5-1 to TRBJ2-2; 7 bases agree with TRBD2. The germline V gene has CDR1 SGHRS and CDR2 YFSETQ. V was clipped by 5 bases and J by 5 bases; unmatched bases: 6. The CDR3 has 14 residues. The CDR3: CASSIREGTGELFF. The CDR3 nucleotides are TGCGCCAGCAGTATAAGGGAGGGAACCGGGGAGCTGTTTTTT.

The chain couples TRBV4-1 to TRBJ2-2; 8 nucleotides match TRBD1. The CDR3 extends over 15 amino acids. Per the germline V gene, CDR1 is MGHRA and CDR2 is YSYEKL. J lost 6 bases, V lost 4 bases, and 7 bases had no gene match. The CDR3 bases are TGCGCCAGCAGCCCCGGACAGGGTCCGGCCGGGGAGCTGTTTTTT. It specifies CASSPGQGPAGELFF.